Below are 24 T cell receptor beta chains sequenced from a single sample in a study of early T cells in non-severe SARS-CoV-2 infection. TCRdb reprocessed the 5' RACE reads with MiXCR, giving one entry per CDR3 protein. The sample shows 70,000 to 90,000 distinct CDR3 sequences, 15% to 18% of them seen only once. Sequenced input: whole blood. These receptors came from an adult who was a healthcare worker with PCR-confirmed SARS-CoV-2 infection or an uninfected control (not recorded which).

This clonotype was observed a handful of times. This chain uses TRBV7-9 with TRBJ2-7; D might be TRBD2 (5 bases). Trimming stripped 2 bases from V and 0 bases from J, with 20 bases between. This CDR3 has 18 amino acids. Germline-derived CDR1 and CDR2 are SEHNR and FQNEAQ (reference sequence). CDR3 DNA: TGTGCCAGCAGCTTATTCTCAGGACTGCTGCGAAGCTCCTACGAGCAGTACTTC. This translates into CASSLFSGLLRSSYEQYF.

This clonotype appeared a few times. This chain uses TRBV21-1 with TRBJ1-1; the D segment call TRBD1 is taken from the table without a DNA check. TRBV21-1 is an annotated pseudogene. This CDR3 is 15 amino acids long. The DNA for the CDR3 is TGTGCCAGCAGCAAAACGAAGGGGAACGCCACTGAAGCTTTCTTT. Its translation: CASSKTKGNATEAFF.

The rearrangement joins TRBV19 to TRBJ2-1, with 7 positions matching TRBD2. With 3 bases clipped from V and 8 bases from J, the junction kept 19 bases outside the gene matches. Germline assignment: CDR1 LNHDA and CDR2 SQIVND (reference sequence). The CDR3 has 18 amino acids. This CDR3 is CASSMVFLAELGRHEQFF. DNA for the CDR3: TGTGCCAGTAGTATGGTTTTCCTAGCGGAGTTGGGACGCCATGAGCAGTTCTTC.

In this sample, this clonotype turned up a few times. The CDR3 region is CSARAGGMNTEAFF. The CDR3 DNA reads as TGCAGTGCTAGAGCAGGGGGCATGAACACTGAAGCTTTCTTT. The chain carries TRBV20-1 and TRBJ1-1, with 8 nucleotides matching TRBD1. CDR3 size: 14 residues. Unmatched junction bases numbered 1, after V lost 1 base and J lost 0 bases. The germline V gene has CDR1 DFQATT and CDR2 SNEGSKA (reference sequence).

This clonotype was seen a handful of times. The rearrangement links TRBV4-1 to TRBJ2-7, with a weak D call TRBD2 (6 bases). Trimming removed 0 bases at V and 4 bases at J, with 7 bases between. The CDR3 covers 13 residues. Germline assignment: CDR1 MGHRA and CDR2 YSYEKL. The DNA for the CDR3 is TGCGCCAGCAGCCAAGAACTAGCTTACGAGCAGTACTTC. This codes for CASSQELAYEQYF.

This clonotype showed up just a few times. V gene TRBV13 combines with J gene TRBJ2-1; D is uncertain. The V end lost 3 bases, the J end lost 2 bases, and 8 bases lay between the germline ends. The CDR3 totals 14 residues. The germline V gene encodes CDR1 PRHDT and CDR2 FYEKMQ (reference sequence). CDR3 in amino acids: CASSFLVTYNEQFF. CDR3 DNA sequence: TGTGCCAGCAGCTTCCTCGTTACCTACAATGAGCAGTTCTTC.

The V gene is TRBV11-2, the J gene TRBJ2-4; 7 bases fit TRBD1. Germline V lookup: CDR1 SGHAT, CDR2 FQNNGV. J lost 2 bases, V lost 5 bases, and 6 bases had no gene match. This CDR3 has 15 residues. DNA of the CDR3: TGTGCCAGCAGCCCTCAGGGGGTTACCAAAAACATTCAGTACTTC. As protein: CASSPQGVTKNIQYF.

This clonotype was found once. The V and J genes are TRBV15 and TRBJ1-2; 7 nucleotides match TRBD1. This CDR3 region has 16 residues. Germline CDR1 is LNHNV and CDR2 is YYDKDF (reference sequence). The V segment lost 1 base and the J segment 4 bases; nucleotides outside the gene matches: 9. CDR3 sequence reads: CATSRGEGAILYGYTF. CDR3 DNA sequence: TGTGCCACCAGCAGAGGCGAGGGGGCAATCCTCTATGGCTACACCTTC.

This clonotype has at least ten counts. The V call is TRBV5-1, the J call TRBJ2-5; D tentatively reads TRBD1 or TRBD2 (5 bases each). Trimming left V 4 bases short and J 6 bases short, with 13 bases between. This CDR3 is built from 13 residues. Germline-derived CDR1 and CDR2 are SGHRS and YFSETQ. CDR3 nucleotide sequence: TGCGCCAGCAGCGGGACGGGTTGGCAGACCCAGTACTTC. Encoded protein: CASSGTGWQTQYF.

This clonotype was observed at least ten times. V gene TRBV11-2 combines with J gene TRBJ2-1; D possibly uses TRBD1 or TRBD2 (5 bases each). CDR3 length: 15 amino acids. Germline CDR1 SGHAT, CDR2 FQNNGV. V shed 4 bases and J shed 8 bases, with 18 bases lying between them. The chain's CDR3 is CASSSRTGLRHEQFF. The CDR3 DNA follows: TGTGCCAGCAGCTCCAGGACGGGGCTAAGGCATGAGCAGTTCTTC.

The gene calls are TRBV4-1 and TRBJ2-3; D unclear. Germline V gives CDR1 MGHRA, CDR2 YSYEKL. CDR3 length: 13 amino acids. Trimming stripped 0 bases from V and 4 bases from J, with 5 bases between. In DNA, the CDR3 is TGCGCCAGCAGCCAAGAGAAGGCAGATACGCAGTATTTT. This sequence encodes CASSQEKADTQYF.

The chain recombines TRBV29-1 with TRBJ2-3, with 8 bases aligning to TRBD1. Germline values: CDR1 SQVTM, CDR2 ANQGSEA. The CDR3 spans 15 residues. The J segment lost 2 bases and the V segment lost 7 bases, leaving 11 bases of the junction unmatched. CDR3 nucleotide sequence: TGCAGCGCCGCTTCGGACAGGGAATCCACAGATACGCAGTATTTT. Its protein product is CSAASDRESTDTQYF.

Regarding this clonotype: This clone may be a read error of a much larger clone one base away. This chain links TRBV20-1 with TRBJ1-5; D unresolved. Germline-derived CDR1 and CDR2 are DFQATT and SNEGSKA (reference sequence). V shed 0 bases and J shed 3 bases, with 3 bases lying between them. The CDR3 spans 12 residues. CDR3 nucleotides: TGCAGTGCTAGAGACAACAATCAGCCCCAGCATTTT. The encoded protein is CSARDNNQPQHF.

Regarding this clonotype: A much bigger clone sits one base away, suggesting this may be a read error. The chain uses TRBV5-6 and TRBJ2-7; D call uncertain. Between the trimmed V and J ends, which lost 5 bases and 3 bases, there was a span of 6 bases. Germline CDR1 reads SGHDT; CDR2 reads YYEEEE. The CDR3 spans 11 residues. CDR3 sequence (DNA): TGTGCCAGCAGTGTCGACTACGAGCAGTACTTC. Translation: CASSVDYEQYF.

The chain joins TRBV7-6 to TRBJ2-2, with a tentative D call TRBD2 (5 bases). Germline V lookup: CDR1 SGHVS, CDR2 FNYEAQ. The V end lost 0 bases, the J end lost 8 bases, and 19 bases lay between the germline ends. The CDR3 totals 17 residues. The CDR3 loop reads CASSLASGELVLGELFF. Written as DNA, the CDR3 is TGTGCCAGCAGCTTAGCGTCCGGGGAACTGGTACTAGGGGAGCTGTTTTTT.

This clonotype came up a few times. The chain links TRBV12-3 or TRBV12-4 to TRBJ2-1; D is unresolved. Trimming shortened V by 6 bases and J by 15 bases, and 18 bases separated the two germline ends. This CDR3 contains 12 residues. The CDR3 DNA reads TGTGCCAGCAGCCCGCCGGCAGATGATCTGTTCTTC. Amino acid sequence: CASSPPADDLFF.

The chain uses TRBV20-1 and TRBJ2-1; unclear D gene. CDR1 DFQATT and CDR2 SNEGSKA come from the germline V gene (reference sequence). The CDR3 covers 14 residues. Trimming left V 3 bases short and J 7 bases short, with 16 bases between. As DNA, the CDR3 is TGCAGTGCTAGCTCGCCTCCATCATTAAATGAGCAGTTCTTC. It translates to CSASSPPSLNEQFF.

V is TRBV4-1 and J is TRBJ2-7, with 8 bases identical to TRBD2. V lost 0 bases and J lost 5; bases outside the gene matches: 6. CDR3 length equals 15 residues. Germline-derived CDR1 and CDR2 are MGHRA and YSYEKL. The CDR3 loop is CASSQEFSGSHEQYF. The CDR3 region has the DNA TGCGCCAGCAGCCAAGAGTTCAGCGGGAGCCACGAGCAGTACTTC.

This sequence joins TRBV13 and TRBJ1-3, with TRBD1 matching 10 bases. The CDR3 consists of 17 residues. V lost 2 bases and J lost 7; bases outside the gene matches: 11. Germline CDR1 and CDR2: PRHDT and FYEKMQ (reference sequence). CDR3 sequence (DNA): TGTGCCAGCAGCTTAATCCCGGGACAGGGGTTCGCCAACACCATATATTTT. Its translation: CASSLIPGQGFANTIYF.

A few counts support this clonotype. This chain's CDR3 is CASALHSSGANVLTF. The CDR3 region has the DNA TGTGCCAGCGCCTTGCATAGCTCTGGGGCCAACGTCCTGACTTTC. This sequence joins TRBV7-3 and TRBJ2-6; unclear D gene. CDR3 length: 15 residues. Per germline, CDR1 SGHTA and CDR2 FQGTGA. V lost 8 bases, J lost 0 bases, and 11 bases lay in between.

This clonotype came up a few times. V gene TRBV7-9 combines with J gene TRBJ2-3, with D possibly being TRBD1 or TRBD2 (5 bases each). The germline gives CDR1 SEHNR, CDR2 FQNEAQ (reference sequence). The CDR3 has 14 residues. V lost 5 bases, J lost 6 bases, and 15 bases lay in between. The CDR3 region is CASSPLAGADTQYF. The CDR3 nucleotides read TGTGCCAGCAGCCCTCTAGCCGGGGCGGATACGCAGTATTTT.

In nucleotides, the CDR3 is TGTGCCAGCAGCGGACAGGGGGCTACTGGGGCCAACGTCCTGACTTTC. It codes for CASSGQGATGANVLTF. This rearrangement joins TRBV28 to TRBJ2-6; 11 nucleotides align to TRBD1. The CDR3 has 16 amino acids. CDR1 and CDR2 (germline): MDHEN, SYDVKM. V dropped 6 bases and J dropped 2; count of bases not matched to a gene: 3. The whole variable domain, remainder taken from reference TRBV28 and TRBJ2-6, is DVKVTQSSRYLVKRTGEKVFLECVQDMDHENMFWYRQDPGLGLRLIYFSYDVKMKEKGDIPEGYSVSREKKERFSLILESASTNQTSMYLCASSGQGATGANVLTFGAGSRLTVL.

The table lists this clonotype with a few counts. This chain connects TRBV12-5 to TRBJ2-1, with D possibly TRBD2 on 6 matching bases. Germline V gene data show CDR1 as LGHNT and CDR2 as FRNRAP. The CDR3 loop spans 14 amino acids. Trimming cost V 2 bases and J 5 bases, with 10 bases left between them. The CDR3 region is CASGLTGGDNEQFF. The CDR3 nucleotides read TGTGCTAGTGGTTTGACGGGCGGGGACAATGAGCAGTTCTTC. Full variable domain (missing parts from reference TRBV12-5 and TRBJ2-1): DARVTQTPRHKVTEMGQEVTMRCQPILGHNTVFWYRQTMMQGLELLAYFRNRAPLDDSGMPKDRFSAEMPDATLATLKIQPSEPRDSAVYFCASGLTGGDNEQFFGPGTRLTVL.

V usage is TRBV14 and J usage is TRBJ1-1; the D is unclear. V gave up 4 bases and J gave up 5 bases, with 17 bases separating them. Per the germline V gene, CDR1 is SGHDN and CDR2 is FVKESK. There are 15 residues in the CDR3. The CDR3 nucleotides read TGTGCCAGCAGCCCCCGGCTCGGGGTAGGGACTGAAGCTTTCTTT. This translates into CASSPRLGVGTEAFF.